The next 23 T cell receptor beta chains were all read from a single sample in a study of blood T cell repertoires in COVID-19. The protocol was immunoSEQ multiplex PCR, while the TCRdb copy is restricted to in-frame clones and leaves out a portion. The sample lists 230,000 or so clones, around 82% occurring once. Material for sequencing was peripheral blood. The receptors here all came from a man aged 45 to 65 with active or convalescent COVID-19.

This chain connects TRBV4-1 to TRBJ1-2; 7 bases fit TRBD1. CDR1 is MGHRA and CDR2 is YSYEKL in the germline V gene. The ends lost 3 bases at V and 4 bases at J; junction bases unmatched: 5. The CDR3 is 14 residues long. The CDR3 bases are TGCGCCAGCAGCCATACCGGGACAGCCTATGGCTACACCTTC. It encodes CASSHTGTAYGYTF.

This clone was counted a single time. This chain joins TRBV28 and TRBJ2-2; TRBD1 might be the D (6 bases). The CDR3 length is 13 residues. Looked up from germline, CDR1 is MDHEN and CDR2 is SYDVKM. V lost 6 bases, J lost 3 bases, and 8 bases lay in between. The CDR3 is CASRRTDTGELFF. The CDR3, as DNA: TGTGCCAGCAGAAGGACAGACACCGGGGAGCTGTTTTTT.

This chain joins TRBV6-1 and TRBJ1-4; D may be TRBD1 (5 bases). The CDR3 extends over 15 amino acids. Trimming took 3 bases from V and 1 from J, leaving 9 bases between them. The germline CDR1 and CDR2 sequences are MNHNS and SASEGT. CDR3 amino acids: CASSEGPLTNEKLFF. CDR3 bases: TGTGCCAGCAGTGAGGGGCCATTAACTAATGAAAAACTGTTTTTT.

The CDR3 DNA reads TGTGCCAGCAGCCAAGCCCCGGGGTCTAGCTCTCGAAGTGGGGCCAACGTCCTGACTTTC. It is translated as CASSQAPGSSSRSGANVLTF. This sequence joins TRBV3-1 (or the pseudogene TRBV3-2) and TRBJ2-6, with a possible D match to TRBD2 (5 bases). With 1 base removed from V and 3 bases from J, the gap between germline ends came to 22 bases. The germline gives CDR1 LGHDT, CDR2 YNNKEL (reference sequence). This CDR3 has 20 amino acids.

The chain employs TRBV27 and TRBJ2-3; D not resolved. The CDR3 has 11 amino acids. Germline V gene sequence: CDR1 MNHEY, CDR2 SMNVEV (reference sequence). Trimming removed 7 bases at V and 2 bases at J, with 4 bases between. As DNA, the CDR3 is TGTGCCAGCACATCCACAGATACGCAGTATTTT. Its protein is CASTSTDTQYF.

CDR3 sequence (DNA): TGTGCCAGCAGCCCACACAAACCCGGGACAGGGTCAAGTGGCTACACCTTC. This encodes CASSPHKPGTGSSGYTF. V and J are TRBV14 and TRBJ1-2; the match to TRBD1 covers 9 bases. The V segment lost 4 bases and the J segment 7 bases; nucleotides outside the gene matches: 16. The CDR3 extends over 17 amino acids. CDR1 and CDR2 from the germline V gene are SGHDN and FVKESK.

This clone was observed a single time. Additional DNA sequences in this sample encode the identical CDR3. The CDR3, as DNA: TGTGCCAGCAGCTCGTTAGGACAGGCCAGCAATCAGCCCCAGCATTTT. Protein sequence: CASSSLGQASNQPQHF. The V gene is TRBV5-6, the J gene TRBJ1-5, with TRBD1 matching over 7 bases. The CDR3 runs to 16 residues. The J segment lost 1 base and the V segment lost 3 bases, leaving 7 bases of the junction unmatched. Germline V gene sequence: CDR1 SGHDT, CDR2 YYEEEE.

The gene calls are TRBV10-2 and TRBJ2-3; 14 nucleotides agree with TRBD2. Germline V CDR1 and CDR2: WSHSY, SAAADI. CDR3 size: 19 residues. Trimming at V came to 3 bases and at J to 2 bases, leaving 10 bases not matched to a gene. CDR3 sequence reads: CASSETTGLAGGHTDTQYF. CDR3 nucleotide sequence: TGCGCCAGCAGTGAAACTACAGGACTAGCGGGGGGACACACAGATACGCAGTATTTT.

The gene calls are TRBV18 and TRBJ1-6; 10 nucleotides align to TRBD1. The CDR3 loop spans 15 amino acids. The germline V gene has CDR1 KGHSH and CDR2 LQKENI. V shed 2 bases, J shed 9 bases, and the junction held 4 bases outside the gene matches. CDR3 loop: CASSPSTGGGSPLHF. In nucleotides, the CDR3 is TGTGCCAGCTCACCATCGACAGGGGGCGGTTCACCCCTCCACTTT. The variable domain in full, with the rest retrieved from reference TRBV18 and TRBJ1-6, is NAGVMQNPRHLVRRRGQEARLRCSPMKGHSHVYWYRQLPEEGLKFMVYLQKENIIDESGMPKERFSAEFPKEGPSILRIQQVVRGDSAAYFCASSPSTGGGSPLHFGNGTRLTVT.

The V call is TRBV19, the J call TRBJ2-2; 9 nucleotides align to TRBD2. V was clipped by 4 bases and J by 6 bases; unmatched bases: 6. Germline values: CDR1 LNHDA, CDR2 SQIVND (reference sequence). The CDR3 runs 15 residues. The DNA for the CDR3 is TGTGCCAGTAGTAAGCGGGGGGTATTGGCCGGGGAGCTGTTTTTT. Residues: CASSKRGVLAGELFF.

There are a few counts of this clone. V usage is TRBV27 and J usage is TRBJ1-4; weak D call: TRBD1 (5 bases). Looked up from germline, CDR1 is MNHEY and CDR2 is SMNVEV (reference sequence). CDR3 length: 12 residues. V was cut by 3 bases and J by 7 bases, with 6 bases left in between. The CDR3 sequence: CASSFQGEKLFF. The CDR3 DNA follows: TGTGCCAGCAGTTTTCAGGGTGAAAAACTGTTTTTT.

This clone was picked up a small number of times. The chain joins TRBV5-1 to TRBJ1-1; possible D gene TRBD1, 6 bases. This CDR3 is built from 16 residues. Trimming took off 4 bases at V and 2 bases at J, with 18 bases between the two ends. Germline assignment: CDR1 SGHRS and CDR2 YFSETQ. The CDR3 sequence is CASSVNPTGSNTEAFF. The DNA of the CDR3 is TGCGCCAGCAGCGTTAATCCTACAGGGAGCAACACTGAAGCTTTCTTT.

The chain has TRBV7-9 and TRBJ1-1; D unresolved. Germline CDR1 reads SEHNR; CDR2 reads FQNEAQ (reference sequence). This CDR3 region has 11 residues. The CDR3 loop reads CGATSNTEAFF. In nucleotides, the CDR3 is TGTGGGGCCACATCGAACACTGAAGCTTTCTTT.

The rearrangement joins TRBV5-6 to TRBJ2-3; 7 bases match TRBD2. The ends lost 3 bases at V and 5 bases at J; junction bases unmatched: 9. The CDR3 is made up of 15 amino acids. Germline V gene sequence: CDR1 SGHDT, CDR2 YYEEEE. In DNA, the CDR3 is TGTGCCAGCAGCTCGCGGACTAGAGAAAGAGATACGCAGTATTTT. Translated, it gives CASSSRTRERDTQYF.

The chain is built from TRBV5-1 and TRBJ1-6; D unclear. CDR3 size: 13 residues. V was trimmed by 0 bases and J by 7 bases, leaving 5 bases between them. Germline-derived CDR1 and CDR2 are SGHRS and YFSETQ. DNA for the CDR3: TGCGCCAGCAGCTTGGACGGGAATTCACCCCTCCACTTT. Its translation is CASSLDGNSPLHF. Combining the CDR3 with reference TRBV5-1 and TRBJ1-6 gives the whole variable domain KAGVTQTPRYLIKTRGQQVTLSCSPISGHRSVSWYQQTPGQGLQFLFEYFSETQRNKGNFPGRFSGRQFSNSRSEMNVSTLELGDSALYLCASSLDGNSPLHFGNGTRLTVT.

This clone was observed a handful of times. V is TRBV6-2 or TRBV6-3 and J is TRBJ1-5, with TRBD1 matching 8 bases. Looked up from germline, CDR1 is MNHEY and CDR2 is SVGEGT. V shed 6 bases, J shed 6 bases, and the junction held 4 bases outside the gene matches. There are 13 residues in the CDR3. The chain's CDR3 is CASSLDRVQPQHF. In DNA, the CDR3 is TGTGCCAGCAGCCTGGACAGGGTTCAGCCCCAGCATTTT.

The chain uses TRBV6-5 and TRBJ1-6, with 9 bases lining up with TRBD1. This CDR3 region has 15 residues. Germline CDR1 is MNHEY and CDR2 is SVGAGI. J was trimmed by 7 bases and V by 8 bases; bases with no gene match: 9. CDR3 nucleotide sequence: TGTGCCAGCGGAAACCGGGACAGGGAAAATTCACCCCTCCACTTT. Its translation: CASGNRDRENSPLHF.

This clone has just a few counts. CDR3 loop: CASSDPRGNQPQHF. Here the CDR3 DNA reads TGTGCCAGCAGTGACCCTCGGGGCAATCAGCCCCAGCATTTT. The rearrangement joins TRBV6-1 to TRBJ1-5; no definite D call. V lost 3 bases to trimming and J lost 2 bases, with 8 bases between them. CDR1 is MNHNS and CDR2 is SASEGT in the germline V gene. The CDR3 length is 14 residues.

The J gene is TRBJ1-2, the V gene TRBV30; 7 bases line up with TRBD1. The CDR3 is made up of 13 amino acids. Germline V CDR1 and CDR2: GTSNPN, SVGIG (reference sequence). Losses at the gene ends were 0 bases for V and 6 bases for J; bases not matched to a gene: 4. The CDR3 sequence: CAWSVKGANGYTF. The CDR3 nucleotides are TGTGCCTGGAGTGTTAAGGGGGCGAATGGCTACACCTTC.

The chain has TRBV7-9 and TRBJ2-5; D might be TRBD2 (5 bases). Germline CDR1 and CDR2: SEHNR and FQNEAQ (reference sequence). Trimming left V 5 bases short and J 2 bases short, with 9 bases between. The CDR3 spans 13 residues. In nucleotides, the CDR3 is TGTGCCAGCAGCAGGACTGAACAAGAGACCCAGTACTTC. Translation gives CASSRTEQETQYF.

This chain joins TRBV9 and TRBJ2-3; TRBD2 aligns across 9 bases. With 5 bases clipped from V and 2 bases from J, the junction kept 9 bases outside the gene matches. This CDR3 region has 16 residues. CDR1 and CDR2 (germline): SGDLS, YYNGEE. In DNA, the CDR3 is TGTGCCAGCAGGGGCCCCCGCGGGGGGGACACAGATACGCAGTATTTT. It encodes CASRGPRGGDTDTQYF.

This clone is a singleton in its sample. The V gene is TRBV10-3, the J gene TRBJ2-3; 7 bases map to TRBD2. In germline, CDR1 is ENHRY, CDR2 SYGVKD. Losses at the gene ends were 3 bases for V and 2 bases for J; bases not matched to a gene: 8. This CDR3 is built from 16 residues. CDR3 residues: CAISDGQRGSTDTQYF. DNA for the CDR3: TGTGCCATCAGTGATGGCCAGCGGGGATCCACAGATACGCAGTATTTT.

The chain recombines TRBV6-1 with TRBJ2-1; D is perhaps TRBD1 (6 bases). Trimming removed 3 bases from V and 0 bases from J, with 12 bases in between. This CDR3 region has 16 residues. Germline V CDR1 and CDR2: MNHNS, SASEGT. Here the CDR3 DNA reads TGTGCCAGCAGTGAGACAGGACATAGCTCCTACAATGAGCAGTTCTTC. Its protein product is CASSETGHSSYNEQFF.